The present T cell receptor (beta chain) was sequenced within a study of regulatory T cells in long-lasting Graves disease. The TCR beta library used iRepertoire HTBI primers with Arm-PCR amplification of CDR3. TCRdb analysed the multiplex PCR reads with MiXCR anew, one entry per CDR3 protein. The data contain fewer than 450,000 distinct CDR3 sequences, around 20% of them singletons. A note on this clonotype: Compared with germline, one end of the junction differs, possibly owing to a read error.

The CDR3 spans 13 residues. Time point of the sample: persistent/refractory GD, antithyroid drugs over 5 years with positive TRAb. The TCR library used RNA extracted from PBMCs. One endocrinology department in Xi'an, China, was where patients came from. The sequence was collected from a female donor with Graves disease. The genes are TRBV12-3 or TRBV12-4 and TRBJ1-1; possibly TRBD1 for D (5 bases). Sequencing used peripheral blood mononuclear cells (PBMCs), obtained when the disease was refractory, from a patient treated with antithyroid drugs. Here the CDR3 reads CSSSRDRNTEAFF. The CDR3 DNA reads as TGTTCCAGCAGTAGAGACAGGAACACTGAAGCTTTCTTT.